This TCR beta chain was observed in a study of graft-versus-host responses after intestinal transplantation. On the study more broadly: Anti-thymocyte globulin induction, then tacrolimus and steroids for about 3 years, went to all recipients.

On this clone itself: As yet, its antigen is unknown.

The graft tissue was processed, and this released both intraepithelial and lamina propria lymphocytes. V lost 5 bases, J lost 7 bases, and 12 bases lay in between. The CDR3 has 13 residues. The germline CDR1 and CDR2 sequences are MNHEY and SVGAGI. Overall study findings and caveats: After transplant, early declines in HvG clones were associated with peak levels of circulating GvH clones.

The table came from immunoSEQ multiplex PCR; TCRdb's copy has only in-frame clones and leaves some out. The sample records around 37,000 clones, about 85% being singletons. The sequencing used ileum tissue, collected about 200 days after intestinal transplant. The chain employs TRBV6-5 and TRBJ2-4, with D perhaps matching TRBD1 (6 bases). This clonotype was sampled from a human patient who received an intestinal transplant, so some T cells may come from the graft donor. This chain's CDR3 is CASSLPDRNIQYF. DNA for the CDR3: TGTGCCAGCAGTCTACCCGACAGGAACATTCAGTACTTC.